Sequencing of this T cell receptor beta chain was carried out in a study of blood T cell repertoires in COVID-19. The assay was immunoSEQ multiplex PCR, and TCRdb's table has in-frame clones only and misses some. This sample has roughly 260,000 clones; around 90% occur once, and the top ten carry 6% to 7%. The sequenced sample was PBMCs or T cells enriched from blood (not recorded which). The receptor comes from a woman aged 25 to 39 with acute COVID-19.

CDR3 DNA: TGCGCCAGCAGCCCGGTCGGTGGCGGCCTCCAAGAGACCCAGTACTTC. It is translated as CASSPVGGGLQETQYF. V and J are TRBV5-1 and TRBJ2-5; the D is unclear. The CDR3 contains 16 residues. With 4 bases removed from V and 1 base from J, the gap between germline ends came to 17 bases. CDR1 is SGHRS, CDR2 YFSETQ, per germline.